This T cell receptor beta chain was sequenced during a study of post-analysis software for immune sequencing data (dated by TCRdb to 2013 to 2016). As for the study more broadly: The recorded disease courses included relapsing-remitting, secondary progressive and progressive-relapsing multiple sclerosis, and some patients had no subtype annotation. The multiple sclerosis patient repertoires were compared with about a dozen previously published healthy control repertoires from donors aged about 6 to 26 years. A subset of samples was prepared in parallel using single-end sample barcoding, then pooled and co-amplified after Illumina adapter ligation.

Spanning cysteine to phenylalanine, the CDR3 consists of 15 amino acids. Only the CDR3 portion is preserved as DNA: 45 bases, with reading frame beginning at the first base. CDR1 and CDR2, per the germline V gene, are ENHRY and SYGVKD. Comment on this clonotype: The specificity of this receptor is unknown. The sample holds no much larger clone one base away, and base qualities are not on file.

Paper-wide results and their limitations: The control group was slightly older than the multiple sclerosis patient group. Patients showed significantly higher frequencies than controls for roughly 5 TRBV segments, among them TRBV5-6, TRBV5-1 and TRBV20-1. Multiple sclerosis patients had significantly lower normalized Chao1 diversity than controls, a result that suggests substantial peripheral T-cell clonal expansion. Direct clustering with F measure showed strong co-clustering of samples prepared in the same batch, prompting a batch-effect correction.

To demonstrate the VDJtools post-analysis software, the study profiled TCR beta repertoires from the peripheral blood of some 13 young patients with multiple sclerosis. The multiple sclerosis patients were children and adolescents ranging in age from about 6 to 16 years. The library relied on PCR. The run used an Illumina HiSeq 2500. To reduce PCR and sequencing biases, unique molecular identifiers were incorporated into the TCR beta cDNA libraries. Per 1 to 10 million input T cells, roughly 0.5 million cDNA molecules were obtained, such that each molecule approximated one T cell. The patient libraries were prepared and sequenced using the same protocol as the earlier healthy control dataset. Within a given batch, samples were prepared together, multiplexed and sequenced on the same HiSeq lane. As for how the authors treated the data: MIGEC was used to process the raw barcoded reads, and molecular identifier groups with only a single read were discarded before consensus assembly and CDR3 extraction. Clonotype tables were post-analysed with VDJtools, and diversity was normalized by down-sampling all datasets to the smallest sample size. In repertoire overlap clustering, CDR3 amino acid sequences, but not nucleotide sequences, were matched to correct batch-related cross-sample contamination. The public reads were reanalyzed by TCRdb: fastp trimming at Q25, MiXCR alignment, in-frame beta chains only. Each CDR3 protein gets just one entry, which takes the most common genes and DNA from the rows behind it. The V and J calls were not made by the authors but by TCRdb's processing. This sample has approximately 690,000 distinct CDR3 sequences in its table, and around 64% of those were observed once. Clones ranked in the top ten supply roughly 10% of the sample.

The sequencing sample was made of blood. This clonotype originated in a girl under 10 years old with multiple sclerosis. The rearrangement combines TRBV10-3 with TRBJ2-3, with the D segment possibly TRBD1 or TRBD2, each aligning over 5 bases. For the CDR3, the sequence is CGSAVGRTSTDTQYF. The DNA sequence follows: TGTGGAAGCGCGGTGGGGCGGACTAGCACAGATACGCAGTATTTT.